The text below deals with one T cell receptor beta chain. Its antigen is unidentified. This sample is part of a study of T cell responses to AZD1222 COVID-19 vaccine. Study findings and constraints: Increases in Spike-specific TCR breadth and depth were seen after two AZD1222 doses. Only five or six AZD1222 recipients tested seropositive at baseline. Most donors were white British, females outnumbered males, and clonal diversity was possibly underestimated. Nearly half of unique spike-specific TCRs reportedly avoided B.1.351 and B.1.1.7 mutated regions.

V was clipped by 1 base and J by 2 bases, with 9 bases between them. Per the germline V gene, CDR1 is LGHDT and CDR2 is YNNKEL (reference sequence). This CDR3 comprises 15 residues. Data came from immunoSEQ multiplex PCR; TCRdb stores just in-frame clones and leaves some out. The sample has approximately 110,000 clones, around 93% seen once; the top ten hold 7% to 9%. The sequence was obtained from an adult in good health. The rearrangement links TRBV3-1 (or the pseudogene TRBV3-2) to TRBJ1-3; perhaps TRBD1 as D (6 bases). The starting material was peripheral blood, obtained on day 0 of AZD1222 vaccination. The CDR3 DNA sequence: TGTGCCAGCAGCCAAGGAGAGGGGGCTGGAAACACCATATATTTT. Protein: CASSQGEGAGNTIYF.